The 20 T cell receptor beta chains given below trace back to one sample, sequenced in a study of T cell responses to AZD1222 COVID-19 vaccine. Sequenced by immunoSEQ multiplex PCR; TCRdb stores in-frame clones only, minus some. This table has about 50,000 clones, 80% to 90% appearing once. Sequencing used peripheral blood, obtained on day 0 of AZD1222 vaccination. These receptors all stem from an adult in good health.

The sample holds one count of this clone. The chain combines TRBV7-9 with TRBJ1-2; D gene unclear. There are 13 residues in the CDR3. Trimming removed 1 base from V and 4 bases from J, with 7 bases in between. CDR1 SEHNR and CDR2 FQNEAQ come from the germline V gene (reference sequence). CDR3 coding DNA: TGTGCCAGCAGCTTAGGGCAGAGCTATGGCTACACCTTC. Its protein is CASSLGQSYGYTF.

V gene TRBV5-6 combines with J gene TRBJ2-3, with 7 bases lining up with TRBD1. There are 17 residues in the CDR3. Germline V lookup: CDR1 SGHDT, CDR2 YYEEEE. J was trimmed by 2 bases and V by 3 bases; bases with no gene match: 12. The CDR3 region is CASSYDRAGPITDTQYF. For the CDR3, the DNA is TGTGCCAGCAGCTACGACAGGGCAGGTCCCATCACAGATACGCAGTATTTT.

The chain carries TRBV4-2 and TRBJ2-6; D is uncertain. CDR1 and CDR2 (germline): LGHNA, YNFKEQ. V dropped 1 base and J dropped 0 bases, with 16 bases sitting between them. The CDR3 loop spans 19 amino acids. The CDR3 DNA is TGTGCCAGCAGCCAAGGTTTGAGGCAGGCGAGCTCTGGGGCCAACGTCCTGACTTTC. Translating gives CASSQGLRQASSGANVLTF.

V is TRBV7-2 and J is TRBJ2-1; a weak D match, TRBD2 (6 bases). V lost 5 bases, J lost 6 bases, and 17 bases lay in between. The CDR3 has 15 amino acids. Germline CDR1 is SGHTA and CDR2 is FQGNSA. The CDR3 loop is CASSPRPIGGNEQFF. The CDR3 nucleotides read TGTGCCAGCAGCCCTCGGCCCATCGGGGGCAATGAGCAGTTCTTC.

The CDR3 DNA reads as TGTGCCAGCAGTGTTCGGGACCCCCTGCTACCTAACACCGGGGAGCTGTTTTTT. Protein: CASSVRDPLLPNTGELFF. This chain joins TRBV2 and TRBJ2-2; D is possibly TRBD1 or TRBD2 (5 bases each). The CDR3 spans 18 residues. Trimming removed 4 bases at V and 2 bases at J, with 20 bases between. Looked up from germline, CDR1 is SNHLY and CDR2 is FYNNEI.

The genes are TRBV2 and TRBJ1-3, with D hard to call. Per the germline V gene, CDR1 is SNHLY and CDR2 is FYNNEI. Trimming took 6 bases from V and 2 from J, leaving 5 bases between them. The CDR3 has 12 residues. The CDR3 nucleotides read TGTGCCAGCAGCTCAACTGGAAACACCATATATTTT. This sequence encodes CASSSTGNTIYF.

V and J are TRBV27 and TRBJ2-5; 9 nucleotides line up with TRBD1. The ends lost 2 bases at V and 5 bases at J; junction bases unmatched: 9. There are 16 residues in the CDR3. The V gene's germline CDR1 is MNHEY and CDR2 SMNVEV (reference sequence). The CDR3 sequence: CASSLNRGRSLETQYF. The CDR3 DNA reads TGTGCCAGCAGTTTAAACAGGGGGCGAAGTTTGGAGACCCAGTACTTC.

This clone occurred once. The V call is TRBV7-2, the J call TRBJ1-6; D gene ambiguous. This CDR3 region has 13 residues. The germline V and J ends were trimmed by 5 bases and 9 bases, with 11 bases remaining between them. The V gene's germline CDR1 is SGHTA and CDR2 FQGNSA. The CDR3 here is CASSQVWGSPLHF. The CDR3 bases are TGTGCCAGCAGCCAAGTGTGGGGTTCACCCCTCCACTTT.

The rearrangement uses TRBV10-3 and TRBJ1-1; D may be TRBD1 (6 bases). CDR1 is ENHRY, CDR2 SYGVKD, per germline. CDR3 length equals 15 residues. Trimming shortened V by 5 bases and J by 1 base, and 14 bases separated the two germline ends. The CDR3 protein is CAISNNTGRNTEAFF. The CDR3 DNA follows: TGTGCCATCAGTAACAATACAGGGAGGAACACTGAAGCTTTCTTT.

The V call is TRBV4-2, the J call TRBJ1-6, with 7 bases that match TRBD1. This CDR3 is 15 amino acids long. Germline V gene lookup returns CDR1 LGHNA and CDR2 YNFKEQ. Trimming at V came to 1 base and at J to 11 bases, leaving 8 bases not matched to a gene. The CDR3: CASSQGKGGSPPLHF. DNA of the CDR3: TGTGCCAGCAGCCAAGGGAAAGGGGGCTCGCCACCCCTCCACTTT.

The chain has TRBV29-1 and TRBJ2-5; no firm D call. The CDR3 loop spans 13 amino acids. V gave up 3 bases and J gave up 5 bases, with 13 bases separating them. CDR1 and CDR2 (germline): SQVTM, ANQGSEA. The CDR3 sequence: CSVEREYRETQYF. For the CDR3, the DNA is TGCAGCGTTGAGAGAGAGTATCGGGAGACCCAGTACTTC. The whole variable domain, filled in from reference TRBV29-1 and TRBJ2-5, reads SAVISQKPSRDICQRGTSLTIQCQVDSQVTMMFWYRQQPGQSLTLIATANQGSEATYESGFVIDKFPISRPNLTFSTLTVSNMSPEDSSIYLCSVEREYRETQYFGPGTRLLVL.

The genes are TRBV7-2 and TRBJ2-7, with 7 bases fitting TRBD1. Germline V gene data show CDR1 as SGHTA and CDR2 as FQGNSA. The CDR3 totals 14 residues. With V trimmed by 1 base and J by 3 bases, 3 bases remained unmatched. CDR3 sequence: CASSLGAGGYEQYF. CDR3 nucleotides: TGTGCCAGCAGCTTAGGGGCAGGGGGCTACGAGCAGTACTTC. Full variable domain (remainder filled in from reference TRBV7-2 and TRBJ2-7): GAGVSQSPSNKVTEKGKDVELRCDPISGHTALYWYRQSLGQGLEFLIYFQGNSAPDKSGLPSDRFSAERTGGSVSTLTIQRTQQEDSAVYLCASSLGAGGYEQYFGPGTRLTVT.

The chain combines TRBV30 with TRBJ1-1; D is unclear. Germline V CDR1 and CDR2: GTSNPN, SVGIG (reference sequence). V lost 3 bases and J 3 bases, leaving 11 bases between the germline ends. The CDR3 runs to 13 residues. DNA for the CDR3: TGTGCCTGGAGAAGGGAGAGAGACACTGAAGCTTTCTTT. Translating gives CAWRRERDTEAFF.

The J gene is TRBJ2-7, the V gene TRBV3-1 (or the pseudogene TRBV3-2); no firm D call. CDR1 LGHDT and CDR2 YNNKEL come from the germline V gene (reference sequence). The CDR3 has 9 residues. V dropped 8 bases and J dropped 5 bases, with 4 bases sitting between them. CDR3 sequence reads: CASWNEQYF. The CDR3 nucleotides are TGTGCCAGCTGGAACGAGCAGTACTTC.

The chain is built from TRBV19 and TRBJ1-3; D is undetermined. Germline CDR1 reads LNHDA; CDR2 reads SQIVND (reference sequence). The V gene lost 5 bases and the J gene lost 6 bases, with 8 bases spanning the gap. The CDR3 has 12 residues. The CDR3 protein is CASSPSSNTIYF. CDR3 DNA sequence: TGTGCCAGTAGTCCCTCGTCAAACACCATATATTTT.

CDR3 residues: CATSVRTGDNEQFF. As DNA, the CDR3 is TGTGCCACCAGTGTTAGGACAGGGGACAATGAGCAGTTCTTC. The chain recombines TRBV24-1 with TRBJ2-1; 9 nucleotides agree with TRBD1. Germline-derived CDR1 and CDR2 are KGHDR and SFDVKD. The V gene end was trimmed by 5 bases and the J gene end by 5 bases; junction bases not matched to a gene: 3. This CDR3 has 14 amino acids.

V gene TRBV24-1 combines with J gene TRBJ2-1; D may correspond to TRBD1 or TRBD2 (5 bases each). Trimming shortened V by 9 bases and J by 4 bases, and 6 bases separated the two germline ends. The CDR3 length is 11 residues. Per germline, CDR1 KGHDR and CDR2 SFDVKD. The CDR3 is CATGGYNEQFF. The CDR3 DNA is TGTGCCACCGGGGGTTACAATGAGCAGTTCTTC.

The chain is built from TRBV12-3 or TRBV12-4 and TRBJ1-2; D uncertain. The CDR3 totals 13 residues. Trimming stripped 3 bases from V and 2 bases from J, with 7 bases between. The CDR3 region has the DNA TGTGCCAGCAGTTTTGGGGAGAACTATGGCTACACCTTC. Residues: CASSFGENYGYTF.

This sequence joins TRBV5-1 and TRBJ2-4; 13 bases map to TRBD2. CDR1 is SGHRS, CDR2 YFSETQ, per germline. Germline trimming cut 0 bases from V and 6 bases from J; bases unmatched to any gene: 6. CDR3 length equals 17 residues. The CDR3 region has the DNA TGCGCCAGCAGCTTGGGAGTGACTAGCGGGGGGTTAAACATTCAGTACTTC. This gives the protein CASSLGVTSGGLNIQYF.

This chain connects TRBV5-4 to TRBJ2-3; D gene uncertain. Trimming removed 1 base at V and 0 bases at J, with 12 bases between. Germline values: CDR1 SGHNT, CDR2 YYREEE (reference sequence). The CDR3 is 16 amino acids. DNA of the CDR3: TGTGCCAGCAGCTTGCCCACGGCGCGGAGCACAGATACGCAGTATTTT. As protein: CASSLPTARSTDTQYF.